The 27 T cell receptor beta chains in this list originate from one sample, sequenced in a study of control samples from healthy donors and cancer patients. Libraries were prepared by immunoSEQ multiplex PCR; TCRdb keeps only in-frame clonotypes and omits some of them. Among 100,000 to 150,000 clones listed, about 88% were seen once. Specimen: blood. The receptors stem from a man in his fifties or sixties in good health.

This clone was seen once. V and J are TRBV15 and TRBJ1-2; D gene unclear. The CDR3 is 15 amino acids. V dropped 3 bases and J dropped 5 bases, with 16 bases sitting between them. The germline CDR1 and CDR2 sequences are LNHNV and YYDKDF (reference sequence). The CDR3 spells CATSRAGGMGYGYTF. Written as DNA, the CDR3 is TGTGCCACCAGCAGGGCTGGAGGGATGGGTTATGGCTACACCTTC.

This chain links TRBV5-1 with TRBJ2-5; D possibly uses TRBD1 or TRBD2 (5 bases each). The CDR3 extends over 15 amino acids. V lost 4 bases, J lost 4 bases, and 17 bases lay in between. Germline values: CDR1 SGHRS, CDR2 YFSETQ. The CDR3, as DNA: TGCGCCAGCAGCCCCGGGACGCAATTGTCAGAGACCCAGTACTTC. It specifies CASSPGTQLSETQYF. Based on the CDR3 plus reference TRBV5-1 and TRBJ2-5, the full variable domain is KAGVTQTPRYLIKTRGQQVTLSCSPISGHRSVSWYQQTPGQGLQFLFEYFSETQRNKGNFPGRFSGRQFSNSRSEMNVSTLELGDSALYLCASSPGTQLSETQYFGPGTRLLVL.

The chain recombines TRBV19 with TRBJ2-7; TRBD1 matches 7 bases. The CDR3 sequence is 13 residues long. V lost 5 bases to trimming and J lost 1 base; unmatched junction nucleotides: 2. Looked up from germline, CDR1 is LNHDA and CDR2 is SQIVND (reference sequence). CDR3: CASSPTGSYEQYF. The CDR3 coding sequence is TGTGCCAGTAGTCCGACAGGGTCCTACGAGCAGTACTTC.

The V and J genes are TRBV10-3 and TRBJ2-7, with D possibly TRBD2 on 5 matching bases. The CDR3 has 16 residues. Germline V gene lookup returns CDR1 ENHRY and CDR2 SYGVKD. The V end lost 6 bases, the J end lost 6 bases, and 24 bases lay between the germline ends. CDR3: CAISQSVGSVVGEQYF. The CDR3 region has the DNA TGTGCCATCAGCCAGAGCGTGGGGAGTGTAGTGGGCGAGCAGTACTTC.

This clone was detected once. This chain connects TRBV6-5 to TRBJ2-7; D could derive from TRBD1 or TRBD2 (5 bases each). Germline values: CDR1 MNHEY, CDR2 SVGAGI. V lost 5 bases and J 2 bases, leaving 10 bases between the germline ends. The CDR3 is made up of 13 amino acids. CDR3 nucleotide sequence: TGTGCCAGCAGTAGGGGAGTCACCTACGAGCAGTACTTC. It encodes CASSRGVTYEQYF.

The chain recombines TRBV12-3 or TRBV12-4 with TRBJ1-5, with D unresolved. This CDR3 is built from 13 residues. Between the trimmed V and J ends, which lost 6 bases and 2 bases, there was a span of 8 bases. CDR3 in amino acids: CASSPVGNQPQHF. The CDR3 nucleotides are TGTGCCAGCAGCCCGGTGGGCAATCAGCCCCAGCATTTT.

This clone was recorded a few times. The chain links TRBV7-8 to TRBJ2-1; either TRBD1 or TRBD2 may supply D (5 bases each). Trimming cost V 1 base and J 0 bases, with 10 bases left between them. The CDR3 extends over 16 amino acids. Germline V gene data show CDR1 as SGHVS and CDR2 as FQNEAQ. The DNA for the CDR3 is TGTGCCAGCAGCTTAGTTCCAGGGAGCTCCTACAATGAGCAGTTCTTC. This encodes CASSLVPGSSYNEQFF.

The chain joins TRBV28 to TRBJ2-1, with 9 bases aligning to TRBD2. CDR1 MDHEN and CDR2 SYDVKM come from the germline V gene. CDR3 length: 15 residues. The V segment lost 3 bases and the J segment 6 bases; nucleotides outside the gene matches: 6. The CDR3, as DNA: TGTGCCAGCAGTTTTGTGGCGGGGGGGTTCAATGAGCAGTTCTTC. This encodes CASSFVAGGFNEQFF. Variable domain in full (rest from reference TRBV28 and TRBJ2-1): DVKVTQSSRYLVKRTGEKVFLECVQDMDHENMFWYRQDPGLGLRLIYFSYDVKMKEKGDIPEGYSVSREKKERFSLILESASTNQTSMYLCASSFVAGGFNEQFFGPGTRLTVL.

This chain connects TRBV3-1 (or the pseudogene TRBV3-2) to TRBJ2-3; D is unresolved. This CDR3 has 14 residues. The V end lost 0 bases, the J end lost 1 base, and 5 bases lay between the germline ends. Germline values: CDR1 LGHDT, CDR2 YNNKEL (reference sequence). This chain's CDR3 is CASSQDTRTDTQYF. The DNA of the CDR3 is TGTGCCAGCAGCCAAGACACTCGCACAGATACGCAGTATTTT.

This chain connects TRBV7-2 to TRBJ1-6; a possible D gene is TRBD1 (6 bases). The CDR3 has 15 amino acids. Germline V gives CDR1 SGHTA, CDR2 FQGNSA. Trimming took off 5 bases at V and 5 bases at J, with 13 bases between the two ends. As DNA, the CDR3 is TGTGCCAGCAGCGAACAAGGACAGAATAATTCACCCCTCCACTTT. It yields the protein CASSEQGQNNSPLHF.

V usage is TRBV7-8 and J usage is TRBJ2-6; 9 bases are a match to TRBD1. CDR1 is SGHVS, CDR2 FQNEAQ, per germline. This CDR3 is 17 amino acids long. Trimming cost V 6 bases and J 0 bases; bases outside gene matches: 6. CDR3 bases: TGTGCCAGCAGTCCGGGACAGGGAATCTCTGGGGCCAACGTCCTGACTTTC. Translating it yields CASSPGQGISGANVLTF.

The table lists this clone with a few counts. V usage is TRBV28 and J usage is TRBJ2-7; 7 bases map to TRBD1. The V gene end was trimmed by 7 bases and the J gene end by 0 bases; junction bases not matched to a gene: 6. CDR3 length: 14 amino acids. Germline V CDR1 and CDR2: MDHEN, SYDVKM. CDR3 sequence reads: CASTGQASSYEQYF. The CDR3 DNA sequence: TGTGCCAGCACAGGACAGGCGAGCTCCTACGAGCAGTACTTC.

The rearrangement joins TRBV2 to TRBJ2-1; D is undetermined. Looked up from germline, CDR1 is SNHLY and CDR2 is FYNNEI. This CDR3 contains 12 residues. Trimming took off 3 bases at V and 5 bases at J, with 5 bases between the two ends. CDR3 sequence: CASSDGHNEQFF. The CDR3 DNA reads TGTGCCAGCAGTGACGGGCACAATGAGCAGTTCTTC.

This chain joins TRBV6-5 and TRBJ1-1; TRBD1 might be the D (5 bases). The CDR3 consists of 13 residues. CDR1 is MNHEY and CDR2 is SVGAGI in the germline V gene. Trimming stripped 4 bases from V and 6 bases from J, with 12 bases between. As DNA, the CDR3 is TGTGCCAGCAGTTGGGGGGGAGTGGCTGAAGCTTTCTTT. This translates into CASSWGGVAEAFF.

The chain couples TRBV29-1 to TRBJ2-7, with D hard to call. CDR1 and CDR2 (germline): SQVTM, ANQGSEA. The CDR3 length is 13 residues. With 4 bases removed from V and 2 bases from J, the gap between germline ends came to 12 bases. CDR3 in amino acids: CSVVPQLTYEQYF. The CDR3 nucleotides read TGCAGCGTTGTCCCCCAACTGACCTACGAGCAGTACTTC.

This chain connects TRBV9 to TRBJ1-5; TRBD1 matches at 8 bases. Trimming took 3 bases from V and 5 from J; bases not matched to a gene: 4. CDR3 length: 14 amino acids. Germline V gene lookup returns CDR1 SGDLS and CDR2 YYNGEE. The CDR3 protein is CASSAGQGHQPQHF. DNA for the CDR3: TGTGCCAGCAGCGCAGGACAGGGTCATCAGCCCCAGCATTTT.

As regards this clone: Other DNA sequences of this sample code for an identical CDR3. The J gene is TRBJ1-2, the V gene TRBV7-3; no reliable D call. V lost 7 bases, J lost 11 bases, and 20 bases lay in between. This CDR3 region has 13 residues. Per germline, CDR1 SGHTA and CDR2 FQGTGA. CDR3 DNA: TGTGCCAGCACCAACGACGTCGGCGGCCGTTACACCTTC. Translation: CASTNDVGGRYTF. The full variable domain, in which reference TRBV7-3 and TRBJ1-2 provide the parts outside the CDR3, is GAGVSQTPSNKVTEKGKYVELRCDPISGHTALYWYRQSLGQGPEFLIYFQGTGAADDSGLPNDRFFAVRPEGSVSTLKIQRTERGDSAVYLCASTNDVGGRYTFGSGTRLTVV.

The chain couples TRBV5-1 to TRBJ2-2; D perhaps matches TRBD2 (6 bases). Trimming cost V 6 bases and J 2 bases, with 11 bases left between them. Germline loops: CDR1 SGHRS, CDR2 YFSETQ. The CDR3 is 14 residues long. CDR3 sequence reads: CASTGSGNTGELFF. The CDR3 coding sequence is TGCGCCAGCACGGGTAGCGGAAACACCGGGGAGCTGTTTTTT.

The chain couples TRBV9 to TRBJ2-3; D is unclear. V shed 4 bases and J shed 0 bases, with 9 bases lying between them. Germline CDR1 reads SGDLS; CDR2 reads YYNGEE. The CDR3 is 14 residues long. The CDR3 nucleotides read TGTGCCAGCAGCTCGACTGCTAGCACAGATACGCAGTATTTT. Translating gives CASSSTASTDTQYF. The full variable domain, rest sourced from reference TRBV9 and TRBJ2-3, is DSGVTQTPKHLITATGQRVTLRCSPRSGDLSVYWYQQSLDQGLQFLIQYYNGEERAKGNILERFSAQQFPDLHSELNLSSLELGDSALYFCASSSTASTDTQYFGPGTRLTVL.

The chain recombines TRBV5-6 with TRBJ1-1, with TRBD1 matching over 8 bases. The CDR3 runs 13 residues. Per germline, CDR1 SGHDT and CDR2 YYEEEE. Trimming cost V 2 bases and J 6 bases; bases outside gene matches: 3. The CDR3 nucleotides are TGTGCCAGCAGCTTTGGACAGGGCGCTGAAGCTTTCTTT. It yields the protein CASSFGQGAEAFF.

This chain uses TRBV28 with TRBJ1-2, with D uncertain. This CDR3 spans 13 amino acids. Looked up from germline, CDR1 is MDHEN and CDR2 is SYDVKM. Trimming pared 10 bases from V and 4 bases from J, leaving 16 bases between. The CDR3 region has the DNA TGTGCCACCGCCCCTCCGGACGGCTATGGCTACACCTTC. Translating it yields CATAPPDGYGYTF.

To note about this clone: At one end the junction does not follow the germline gene, possibly because of a read error. The chain uses TRBV11-1 and TRBJ1-1; D remains unclear. Per germline, CDR1 SGHAT and CDR2 FQDESV (reference sequence). There are 13 residues in the CDR3. DNA for the CDR3: TGTGCCAGCAGCTTATTACAGAACAGTGAAGCTTTCTTT. Translating it yields CASSLLQNSEAFF.

The chain uses TRBV10-2 and TRBJ1-1, with a tentative D call TRBD1 (5 bases). Trimming cost V 7 bases and J 4 bases, with 13 bases left between them. CDR1 and CDR2 from the germline V gene are WSHSY and SAAADI. The CDR3 contains 13 residues. The CDR3 nucleotides are TGCGCCAGCATAAGGGACTTGGGCACTGAAGCTTTCTTT. Protein product: CASIRDLGTEAFF.

The chain has TRBV2 and TRBJ1-3, with TRBD1 matching over 12 bases. Looked up from germline, CDR1 is SNHLY and CDR2 is FYNNEI. Losses at the gene ends were 4 bases for V and 3 bases for J; bases not matched to a gene: 4. There are 16 residues in the CDR3. This chain's CDR3 is CASSVGTGGVGNTIYF. CDR3 in DNA: TGTGCCAGCAGTGTAGGGACAGGGGGCGTTGGAAACACCATATATTTT.

This chain links TRBV6-6 with TRBJ2-7; D might be TRBD2 (5 bases). Looked up from germline, CDR1 is MNHNY and CDR2 is SVGAGI (reference sequence). This CDR3 contains 16 residues. V dropped 5 bases and J dropped 2 bases, with 19 bases sitting between them. CDR3: CASSRMSWEKAYEQYF. The CDR3 DNA is TGTGCCAGCAGTCGAATGTCATGGGAGAAGGCCTACGAGCAGTACTTC.

The chain couples TRBV2 to TRBJ1-1, with 7 bases aligning to TRBD1. Per the germline V gene, CDR1 is SNHLY and CDR2 is FYNNEI. CDR3 size: 15 residues. The trim removed 6 bases at V and 0 bases at J, leaving 7 bases unmatched. The CDR3 reads CASRKQGILNTEAFF. The CDR3 region has the DNA TGTGCCAGCAGGAAACAGGGGATCTTGAACACTGAAGCTTTCTTT.

The chain employs TRBV2 and TRBJ2-3; TRBD2 matches at 9 bases. Germline assignment: CDR1 SNHLY and CDR2 FYNNEI. The ends lost 8 bases at V and 5 bases at J; junction bases unmatched: 8. This CDR3 comprises 14 residues. The CDR3 here is CASPGGGGGDTQYF. CDR3 bases: TGTGCCAGCCCTGGCGGGGGGGGTGGAGATACGCAGTATTTT. Together with reference TRBV2 and TRBJ2-3, the CDR3 gives the full variable domain: EPEVTQTPSHQVTQMGQEVILRCVPISNHLYFYWYRQILGQKVEFLVSFYNNEISEKSEIFDDQFSVERPDGSNFTLKIRSTKLEDSAMYFCASPGGGGGDTQYFGPGTRLTVL.